Listed below are T cell receptor beta chains from one sample, sequenced in a study of shared clonotypes between healthy human individuals. Sequenced by immunoSEQ multiplex PCR; TCRdb stores in-frame clones only, minus some. In the table there are around 2,000,000 clones, roughly 95% of which are singletons. Sample: naive CD8+ T cells sorted from blood. The source is a man aged 18 to 35 in good health. Both conserved end residues are trimmed from each CDR3. The order of the fields is V gene, J gene, CDR3 protein.

TRBV19	TRBJ2-7	ASSITPGATYEQY
TRBV9	TRBJ2-3	ASSLPTSGGAPDTQY
TRBV6-6	TRBJ1-4	ASSSEQTGVREKLF
TRBV9	TRBJ1-1	ASSGETGNTEAF
TRBV27	TRBJ1-2	ASSLSQYNYGYT
TRBV4-1	TRBJ2-1	ASSHLAGGIGLDEQF
TRBV4-1	TRBJ2-3	ASSQGLAGRYTDTQY
TRBV27	TRBJ2-1	ATESGGLYNEQF
TRBV25-1	TRBJ2-7	ASSALRQGLYEQY
TRBV5-1	TRBJ2-7	ASSLVFAGGPQDEQY
TRBV29-1	TRBJ1-2	SVMEVTNGYT
TRBV2	TRBJ2-1	ASRGSGSVHNEQF
TRBV5-1	TRBJ2-7	ASTRTGRDEQY
TRBV27	TRBJ1-1	ASSYGTANTEAF
TRBV5-6	TRBJ2-7	ASSLAVAGAYEQY
TRBV9	TRBJ2-2	ASSKGGDTGELF
TRBV27	TRBJ1-6	ASSFGTVNSPLH
TRBV13	TRBJ1-5	ASSFPDQPQH
TRBV13	TRBJ1-3	ASSYQGAAGNTIY
TRBV10-3	TRBJ2-7	AISESVGSGEQY
TRBV4-3	TRBJ2-7	ASSQVRQGGEQY
TRBV5-6	TRBJ1-6	ASSLAEGGPYNSPLH
TRBV5-6	TRBJ2-7	ASSLASSGGLGEQY
TRBV6-6	TRBJ1-6	ASSAEVISYNSPLH
TRBV7-9	TRBJ1-5	ASSPGGAGPMGNQPQH
TRBV28	TRBJ2-7	ASSAVAGVHEQY
TRBV30	TRBJ2-7	AWTDRNSYEQY
TRBV6-4	TRBJ2-7	ASSNERSPSYEQY
TRBV2	TRBJ2-7	ASDAFQGGEDEQY
TRBV4-1	TRBJ2-7	ASSQITGTYEQY
TRBV7-9	TRBJ2-5	ASSLSLAPEETQY
TRBV7-9	TRBJ2-3	ATHHDTQY
TRBV6-5	TRBJ2-5	ASSTGAKETQY
TRBV7-9	TRBJ2-2	ASSSNTGGFGELF
TRBV6-6	TRBJ2-2	ASRALGELF
TRBV27	TRBJ1-2	ASRRGAQGYGYT
TRBV27	TRBJ2-5	AAALGQGWETQY
TRBV25-1	TRBJ1-2	ASSEYEEGNYGYT
TRBV9	TRBJ2-5	ASSGGAGREGETQY
TRBV6-5	TRBJ2-7	ASRSKNYEQY
TRBV25-1	TRBJ2-7	ASSETGGREQY
TRBV4-3	TRBJ2-1	ASSLFSGSYNEQF
TRBV6-5	TRBJ2-3	ASSYSWESTDTQY
TRBV9	TRBJ2-7	ASSADGQGYEQY
TRBV4-1	TRBJ2-7	ASSRLGQGVPSEQY
TRBV7-9	TRBJ2-1	ASSLGGAPNEQF
TRBV10-1	TRBJ2-5	ASSETSGSLETQY
TRBV28	TRBJ2-7	ASSLRYYEQY
TRBV27	TRBJ2-5	ASSFRETQY
TRBV28	TRBJ2-2	ASSLGGAGELF
TRBV4-1	TRBJ2-7	ASSQGVPLSETYEQY
TRBV10-3	TRBJ2-3	AISGTGGSDTQY
TRBV29-1	TRBJ1-2	SIQGNGYT
TRBV5-6	TRBJ1-5	ASSLGGHQPQH
TRBV5-1	TRBJ1-6	ASSLVGADSPLH